The entry that follows covers one T cell receptor (beta chain) sequence. Its antigen is unknown. The length of the CDR3 is 14 residues. Looked up from germline, CDR1 is SGHAT and CDR2 is FQNNGV. The V gene lost 5 bases and the J gene lost 2 bases, with 9 bases spanning the gap. The donors were in the roughly 130-subject validation cohort; that cohort was separate from the roughly 730-subject first cohort. Here immunoSEQ multiplex PCR was the method, and the copy in TCRdb shows in-frame clones only, minus some. This table holds tens of thousands of clones, over 90% found once. The data stem from a study of cytomegalovirus exposure and HLA in healthy donors. Study-wide background: The platform used for the approximately 130 validation repertoires matched that of the approximately 710 first-cohort repertoires, a later analysis reported.

Study results and caveats: The study designated 150 or so TCR beta chains cytomegalovirus-associated. Most TCR sequences were rare, but some public TCRs occurred in many donors.

The chain recombines TRBV11-2 with TRBJ2-2; no definite D call. The sequenced sample consisted of PBMCs. The receptor was isolated from a woman aged 18-29 years in good health and CMV-seropositive. The CDR3 reads CASSPYTNTGELFF. The CDR3 region has the DNA TGTGCCAGCAGCCCGTATACTAACACCGGGGAGCTGTTTTTT.